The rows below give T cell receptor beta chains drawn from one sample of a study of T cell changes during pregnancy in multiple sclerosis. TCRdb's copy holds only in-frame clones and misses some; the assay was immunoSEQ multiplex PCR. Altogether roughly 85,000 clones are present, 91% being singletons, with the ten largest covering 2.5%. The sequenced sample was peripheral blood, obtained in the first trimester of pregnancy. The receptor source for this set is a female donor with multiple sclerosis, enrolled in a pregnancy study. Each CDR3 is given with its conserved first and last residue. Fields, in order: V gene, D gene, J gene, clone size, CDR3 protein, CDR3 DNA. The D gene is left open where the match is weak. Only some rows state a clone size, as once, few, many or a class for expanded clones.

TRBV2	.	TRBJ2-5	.	CASRGGVAETQYF	TGTGCCAGCAGAGGTGGAGTAGCGGAGACCCAGTACTTC
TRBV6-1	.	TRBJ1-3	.	CALESSGNTIYF	TGTGCCCTAGAGAGCTCTGGAAACACCATATATTTT
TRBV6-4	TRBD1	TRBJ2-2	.	CASSDRGHTGELFF	TGTGCCAGCAGTGACAGGGGGCATACCGGGGAGCTGTTTTTT
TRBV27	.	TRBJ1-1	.	CASSPTDRTVFPAEAFF	TGTGCCAGCAGTCCCACGGACAGAACAGTTTTCCCCGCTGAAGCTTTCTTT
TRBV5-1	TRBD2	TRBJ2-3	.	CASSLRAPGLAGSRGGTDTQYF	TGCGCCAGCAGCTTGAGGGCTCCGGGACTAGCGGGTTCAAGGGGGGGCACAGATACGCAGTATTTT
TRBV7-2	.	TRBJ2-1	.	CASKRADYNEQFF	TGTGCCAGCAAGCGGGCGGATTACAATGAGCAGTTCTTC
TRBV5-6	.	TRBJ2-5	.	CASSLAAEETQYF	TGTGCCAGCAGCTTGGCCGCAGAAGAGACCCAGTACTTC
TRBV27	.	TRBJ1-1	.	CASSFRNTEAFF	TGTGCCAGCAGTTTCAGGAACACTGAAGCTTTCTTT
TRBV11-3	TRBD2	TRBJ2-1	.	CASSLYPQTSGPYNEQFF	TGTGCCAGCAGCTTATACCCGCAGACTAGCGGACCCTACAATGAGCAGTTCTTC
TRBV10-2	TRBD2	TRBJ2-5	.	CASSALLAGGPGETQYF	TGCGCCAGCAGTGCTTTGCTAGCGGGGGGGCCGGGGGAGACCCAGTACTTC
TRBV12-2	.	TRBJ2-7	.	CASRFNGTSGRPTYEQYF	TGTGCAAGTCGCTTCAACGGGACTAGCGGGAGGCCCACCTACGAGCAGTACTTC
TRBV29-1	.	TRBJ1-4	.	CSGFGGANEKLFF	TGCAGCGGGTTCGGGGGGGCTAATGAAAAACTGTTTTTT
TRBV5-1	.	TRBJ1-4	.	CASTDRFNEKLFF	TGCGCCAGCACTGACAGGTTTAATGAAAAACTGTTTTTT
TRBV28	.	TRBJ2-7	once	CASSLLSRFGYEQYF	TGTGCCAGCAGTTTACTCTCGAGGTTTGGGTACGAGCAGTACTTC
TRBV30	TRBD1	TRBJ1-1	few	CAWSPGTGNTEAFF	TGTGCCTGGAGTCCCGGGACAGGGAACACTGAAGCTTTCTTT
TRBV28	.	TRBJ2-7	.	CASSDPPGPLRGYEQYF	TGTGCCAGCAGTGACCCCCCCGGGCCTTTGAGGGGGTACGAGCAGTACTTC
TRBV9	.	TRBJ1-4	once	CASSVGVSSTNEKLFF	TGTGCCAGCAGCGTAGGTGTTAGTTCGACTAATGAAAAACTGTTTTTT
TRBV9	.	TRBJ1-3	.	CASSLTSRDLGNTIYF	TGTGCCAGCAGCCTTACGTCCCGGGACTTAGGAAACACCATATATTTT
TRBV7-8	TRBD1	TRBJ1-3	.	CASSFRDRGLSGNTIYF	TGTGCCAGCAGCTTCCGGGACAGGGGATTGTCTGGAAACACCATATATTTT
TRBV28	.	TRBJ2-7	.	CATRNRISSYEQYF	TGTGCCACTAGGAATCGGATCTCCTCCTACGAGCAGTACTTC
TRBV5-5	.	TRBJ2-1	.	CASSYQRSYNEQFF	TGTGCCAGCAGCTATCAGCGGTCCTACAATGAGCAGTTCTTC
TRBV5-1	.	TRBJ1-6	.	CASSLEAGSSYNSPLHF	TGCGCCAGCAGCTTGGAAGCCGGGAGCTCCTATAATTCACCCCTCCACTTT
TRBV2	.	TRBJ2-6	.	CASSVVLTGANVLTF	TGTGCCAGCAGTGTGGTACTAACTGGGGCCAACGTCCTGACTTTC
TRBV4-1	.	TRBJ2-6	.	CASSHFKGDKSGANVLTF	TGCGCCAGCAGCCATTTTAAGGGGGATAAATCTGGGGCCAACGTCCTGACTTTC
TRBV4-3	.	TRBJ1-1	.	CASSQDRGRATEAFF	TGCGCCAGCAGCCAAGATAGGGGCAGGGCCACTGAAGCTTTCTTT
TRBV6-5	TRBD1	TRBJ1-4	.	CASSYSRDSNEKLFF	TGTGCCAGCAGTTACTCGAGGGACAGCAATGAAAAACTGTTTTTT
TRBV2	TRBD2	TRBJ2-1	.	CASNSPRGGYNEQFF	TGTGCCAGCAACTCCCCTCGCGGGGGATACAATGAGCAGTTCTTC
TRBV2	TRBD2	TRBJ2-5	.	CASRTSGEETQYF	TGTGCCAGCAGAACTAGCGGGGAAGAGACCCAGTACTTC
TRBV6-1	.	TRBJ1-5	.	CASTNRGNQPQHF	TGTGCCAGCACTAACAGGGGCAATCAGCCCCAGCATTTT
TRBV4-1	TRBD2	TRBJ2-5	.	CASSQELAGGQETQYF	TGCGCCAGCAGCCAAGAACTAGCGGGGGGGCAAGAGACCCAGTACTTC
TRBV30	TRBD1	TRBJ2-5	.	CAWSIGQGYGETQYF	TGTGCCTGGAGCATCGGACAGGGATATGGGGAGACCCAGTACTTC
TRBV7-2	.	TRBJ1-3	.	CASKLQAISGNTIYF	TGTGCCAGCAAGTTACAGGCGATCTCTGGAAACACCATATATTTT
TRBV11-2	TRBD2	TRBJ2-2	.	CASSLPSGGPTGELFF	TGTGCCAGCAGCTTGCCTAGCGGGGGACCCACCGGGGAGCTGTTTTTT
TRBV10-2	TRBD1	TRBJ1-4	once	CASSEGTGDEKLFF	TGCGCCAGCAGTGAGGGGACAGGAGATGAAAAACTGTTTTTT
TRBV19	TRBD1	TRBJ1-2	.	CASSIGQGLNYGYTF	TGTGCCAGTAGTATAGGACAGGGGCTAAACTATGGCTACACCTTC
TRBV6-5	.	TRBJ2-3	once	CASSYGGSTDTQYF	TGTGCCAGCAGTTACGGCGGCAGCACAGATACGCAGTATTTT
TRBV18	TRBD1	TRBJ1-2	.	CASSPPPQTGEYGYTF	TGTGCCAGCTCACCACCTCCTCAGACAGGGGAGTATGGCTACACCTTC
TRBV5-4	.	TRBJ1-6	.	CASSLSGYNSPLHF	TGTGCCAGCAGCTTATCAGGGTATAATTCACCCCTCCACTTT
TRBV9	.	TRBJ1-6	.	CASSVEQKGSPLHF	TGTGCCAGCAGCGTAGAACAGAAAGGCTCACCCCTCCACTTT
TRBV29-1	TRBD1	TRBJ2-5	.	CSVDKGGAETQYF	TGCAGCGTAGACAAAGGGGGCGCGGAGACCCAGTACTTC
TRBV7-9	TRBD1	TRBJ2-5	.	CASSSLDRDRETQYF	TGTGCCAGCAGCTCTCTAGACAGGGATCGAGAGACCCAGTACTTC
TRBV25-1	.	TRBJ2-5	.	CASSDPGVGETQYF	TGTGCCAGCAGTGATCCAGGGGTGGGGGAGACCCAGTACTTC
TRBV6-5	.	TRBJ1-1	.	CASSSPYTEAFF	TGTGCCAGCAGTTCCCCATACACTGAAGCTTTCTTT
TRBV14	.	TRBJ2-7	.	CASSQDSKADYEQYF	TGTGCCAGCAGCCAAGATTCTAAAGCGGACTACGAGCAGTACTTC
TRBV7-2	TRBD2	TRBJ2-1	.	CASSLDQTSGNEQFF	TGTGCCAGCAGCTTAGATCAAACTAGCGGCAATGAGCAGTTCTTC
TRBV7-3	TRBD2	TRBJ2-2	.	CASSRLAGGAGELFF	TGTGCCAGCAGCCGACTAGCGGGAGGGGCCGGGGAGCTGTTTTTT
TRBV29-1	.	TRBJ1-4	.	CSAPVEGGEKLFF	TGCAGCGCTCCCGTGGAGGGTGGTGAAAAACTGTTTTTT
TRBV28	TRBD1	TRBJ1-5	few	CASSYTGEAQPQHF	TGTGCCAGCAGCTATACAGGGGAAGCTCAGCCCCAGCATTTT
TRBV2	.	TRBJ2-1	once	CASTSRESYNEQFF	TGTGCCAGCACCTCTAGAGAATCTTACAATGAGCAGTTCTTC
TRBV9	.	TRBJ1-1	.	CASSVATGPAEAFF	TGTGCCAGCAGCGTAGCTACTGGGCCGGCTGAAGCTTTCTTT
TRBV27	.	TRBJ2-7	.	CASKTGVYEQYF	TGTGCCAGCAAAACGGGAGTCTACGAGCAGTACTTC
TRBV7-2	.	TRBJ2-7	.	CASSLAKFQRTYEQYF	TGTGCCAGCAGCTTAGCGAAATTCCAGAGGACCTACGAGCAGTACTTC
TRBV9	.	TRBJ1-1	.	CASSVEAGRIHTEAFF	TGTGCCAGCAGCGTAGAGGCAGGGAGGATACACACTGAAGCTTTCTTT
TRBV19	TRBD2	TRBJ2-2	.	CASSSGLAGGYGELFF	TGTGCCAGTAGTTCCGGACTAGCGGGGGGATACGGGGAGCTGTTTTTT
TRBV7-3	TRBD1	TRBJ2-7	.	CASSYTGGSGEQYF	TGTGCCAGCAGCTACACAGGGGGCTCCGGCGAGCAGTACTTC
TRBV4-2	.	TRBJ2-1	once	CASSQDTLANNEQFF	TGTGCCAGCAGCCAAGATACACTAGCAAACAATGAGCAGTTCTTC
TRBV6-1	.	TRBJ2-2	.	CASSTTGPGELFF	TGTGCCAGCAGTACTACAGGCCCCGGGGAGCTGTTTTTT